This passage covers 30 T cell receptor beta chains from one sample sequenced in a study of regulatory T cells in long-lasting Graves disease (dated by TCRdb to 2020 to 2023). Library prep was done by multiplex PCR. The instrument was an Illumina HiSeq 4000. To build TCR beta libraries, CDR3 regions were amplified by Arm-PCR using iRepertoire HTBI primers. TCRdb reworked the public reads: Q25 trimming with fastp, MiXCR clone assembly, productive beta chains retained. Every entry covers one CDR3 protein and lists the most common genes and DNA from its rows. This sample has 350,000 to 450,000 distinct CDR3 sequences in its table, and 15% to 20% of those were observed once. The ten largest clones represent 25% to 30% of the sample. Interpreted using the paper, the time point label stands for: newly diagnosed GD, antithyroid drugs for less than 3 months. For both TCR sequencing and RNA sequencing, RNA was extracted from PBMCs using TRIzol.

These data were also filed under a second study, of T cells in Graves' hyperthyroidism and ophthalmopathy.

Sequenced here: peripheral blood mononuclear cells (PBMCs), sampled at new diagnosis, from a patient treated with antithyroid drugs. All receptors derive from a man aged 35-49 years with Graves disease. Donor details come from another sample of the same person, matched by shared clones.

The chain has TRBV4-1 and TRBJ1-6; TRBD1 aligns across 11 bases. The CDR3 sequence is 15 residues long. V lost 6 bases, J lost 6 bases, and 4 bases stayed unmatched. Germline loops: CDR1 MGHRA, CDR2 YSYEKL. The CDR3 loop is CASSRTGGLNSPLHF. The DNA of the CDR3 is TGCGCCAGCAGTCGGACAGGGGGCCTTAATTCACCCCTCCACTTT.

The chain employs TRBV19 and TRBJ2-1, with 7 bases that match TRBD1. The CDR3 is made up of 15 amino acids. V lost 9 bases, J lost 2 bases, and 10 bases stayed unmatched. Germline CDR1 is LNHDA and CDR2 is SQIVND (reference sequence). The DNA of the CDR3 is TGTGCCAGGATTAAAGTCGACAGGGCCTACAATGAGCAGTTCTTC. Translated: CARIKVDRAYNEQFF.

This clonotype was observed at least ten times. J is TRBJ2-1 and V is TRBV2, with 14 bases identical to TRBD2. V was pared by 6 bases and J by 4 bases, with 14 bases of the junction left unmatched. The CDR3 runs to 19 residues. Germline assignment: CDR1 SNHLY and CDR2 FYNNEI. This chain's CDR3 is CASSEPTGLAGGLYNEQFF. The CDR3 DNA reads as TGTGCCAGCAGCGAACCCACTGGACTAGCGGGGGGCCTATACAATGAGCAGTTCTTC.

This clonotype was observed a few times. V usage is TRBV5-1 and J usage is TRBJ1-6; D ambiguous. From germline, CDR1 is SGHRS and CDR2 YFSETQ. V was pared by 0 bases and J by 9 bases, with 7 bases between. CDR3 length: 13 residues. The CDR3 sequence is CASSLDKGSPLHF. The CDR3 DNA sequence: TGCGCCAGCAGCTTGGACAAAGGTTCACCCCTCCACTTT.

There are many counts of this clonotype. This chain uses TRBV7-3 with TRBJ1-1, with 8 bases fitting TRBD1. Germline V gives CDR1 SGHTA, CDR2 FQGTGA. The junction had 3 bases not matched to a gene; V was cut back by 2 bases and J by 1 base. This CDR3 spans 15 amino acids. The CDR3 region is CASSLLGQGNTEAFF. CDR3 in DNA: TGTGCCAGCAGCTTACTAGGACAGGGGAACACTGAAGCTTTCTTT.

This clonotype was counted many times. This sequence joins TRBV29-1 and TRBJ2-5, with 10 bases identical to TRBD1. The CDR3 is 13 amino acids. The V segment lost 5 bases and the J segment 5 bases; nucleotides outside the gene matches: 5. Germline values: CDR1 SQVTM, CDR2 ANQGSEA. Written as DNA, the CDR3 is TGCAGCGTTTCCCGGACAGGGGGGGAGACCCAGTACTTC. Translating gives CSVSRTGGETQYF.

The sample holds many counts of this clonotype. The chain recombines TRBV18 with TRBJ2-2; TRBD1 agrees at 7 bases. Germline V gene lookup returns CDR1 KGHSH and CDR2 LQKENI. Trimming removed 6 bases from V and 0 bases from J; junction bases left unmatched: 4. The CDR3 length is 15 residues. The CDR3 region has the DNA TGTGCCAGCTCCTGGGACAGACCGAACACCGGGGAGCTGTTTTTT. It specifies CASSWDRPNTGELFF.

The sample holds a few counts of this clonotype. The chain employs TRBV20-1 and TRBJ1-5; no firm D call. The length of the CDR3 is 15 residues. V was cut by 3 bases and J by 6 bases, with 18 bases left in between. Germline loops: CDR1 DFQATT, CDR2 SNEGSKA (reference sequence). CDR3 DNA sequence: TGCAGTGCTAGCCTTCGTCGGGGAGAGGGTCAGCCCCAGCATTTT. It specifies CSASLRRGEGQPQHF.

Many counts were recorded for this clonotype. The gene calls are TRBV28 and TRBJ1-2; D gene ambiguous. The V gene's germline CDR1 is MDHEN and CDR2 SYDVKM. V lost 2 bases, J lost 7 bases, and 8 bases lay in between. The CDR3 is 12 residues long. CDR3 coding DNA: TGTGCCAGCAGTTTACGTTACAGTGGCTACACCTTC. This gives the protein CASSLRYSGYTF.

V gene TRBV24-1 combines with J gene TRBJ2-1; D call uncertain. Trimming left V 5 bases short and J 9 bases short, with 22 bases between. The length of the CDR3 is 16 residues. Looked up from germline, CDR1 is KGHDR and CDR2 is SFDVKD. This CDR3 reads CATSAPGTSLVSEQFF. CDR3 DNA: TGTGCCACCAGTGCCCCCGGCACCTCCTTGGTTAGTGAGCAGTTCTTC.

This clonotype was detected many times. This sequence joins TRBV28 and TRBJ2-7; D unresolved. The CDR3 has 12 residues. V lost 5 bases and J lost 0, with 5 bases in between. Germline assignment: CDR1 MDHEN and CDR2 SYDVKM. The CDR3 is CASSASSYEQYF. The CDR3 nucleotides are TGTGCCAGCAGTGCGAGCTCCTACGAGCAGTACTTC. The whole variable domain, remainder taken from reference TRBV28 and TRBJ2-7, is DVKVTQSSRYLVKRTGEKVFLECVQDMDHENMFWYRQDPGLGLRLIYFSYDVKMKEKGDIPEGYSVSREKKERFSLILESASTNQTSMYLCASSASSYEQYFGPGTRLTVT.

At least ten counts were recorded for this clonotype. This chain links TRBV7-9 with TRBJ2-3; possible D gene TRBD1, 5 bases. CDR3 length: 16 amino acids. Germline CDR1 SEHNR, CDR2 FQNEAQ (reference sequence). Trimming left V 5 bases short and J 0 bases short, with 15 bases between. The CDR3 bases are TGTGCCAGCAGCCCTGGACATTCCTCTAGCACAGATACGCAGTATTTT. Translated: CASSPGHSSSTDTQYF.

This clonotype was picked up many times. The CDR3 loop reads CSARDSLAGYTDTQYF. CDR3 in DNA: TGCAGTGCTAGAGACTCTCTAGCGGGGTACACAGATACGCAGTATTTT. The chain joins TRBV20-1 to TRBJ2-3, with TRBD2 matching 9 bases. This CDR3 contains 16 residues. Germline V gene lookup returns CDR1 DFQATT and CDR2 SNEGSKA (reference sequence). With 0 bases clipped from V and 2 bases from J, the junction kept 6 bases outside the gene matches.

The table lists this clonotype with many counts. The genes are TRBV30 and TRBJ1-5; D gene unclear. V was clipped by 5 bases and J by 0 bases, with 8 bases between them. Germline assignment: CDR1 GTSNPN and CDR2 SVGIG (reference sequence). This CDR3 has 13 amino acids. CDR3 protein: CAWGSNSNQPQHF. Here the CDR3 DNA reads TGTGCCTGGGGCAGCAATAGCAATCAGCCCCAGCATTTT.

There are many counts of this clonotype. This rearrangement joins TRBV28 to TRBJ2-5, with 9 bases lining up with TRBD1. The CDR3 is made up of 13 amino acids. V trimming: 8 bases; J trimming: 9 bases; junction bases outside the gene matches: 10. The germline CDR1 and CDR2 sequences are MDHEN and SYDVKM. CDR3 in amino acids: CASSSGTGRAQYF. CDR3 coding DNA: TGTGCCAGCTCCTCCGGGACAGGGAGGGCCCAGTACTTC.

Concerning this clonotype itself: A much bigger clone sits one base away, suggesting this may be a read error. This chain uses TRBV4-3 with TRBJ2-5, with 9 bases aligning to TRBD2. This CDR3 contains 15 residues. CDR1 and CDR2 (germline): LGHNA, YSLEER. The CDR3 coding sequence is TGCGCCAGCAGCCAGCTTAGCGGGGGACAAGGGACCCAGTACTTC. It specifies CASSQLSGGQGTQYF.

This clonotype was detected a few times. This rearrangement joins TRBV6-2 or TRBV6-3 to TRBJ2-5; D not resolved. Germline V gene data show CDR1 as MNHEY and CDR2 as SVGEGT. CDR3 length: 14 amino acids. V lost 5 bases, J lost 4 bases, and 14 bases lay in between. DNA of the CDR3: TGTGCCAGCAGTGCAACCATGTGGGGAGAGACCCAGTACTTC. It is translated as CASSATMWGETQYF.

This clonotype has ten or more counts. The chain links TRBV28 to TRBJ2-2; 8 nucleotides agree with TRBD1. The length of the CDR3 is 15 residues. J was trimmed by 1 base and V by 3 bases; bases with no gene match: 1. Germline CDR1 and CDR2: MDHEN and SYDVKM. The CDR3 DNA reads TGTGCCAGCAGTTTTGGGACAGGGAACACCGGGGAGCTGTTTTTT. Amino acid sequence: CASSFGTGNTGELFF.

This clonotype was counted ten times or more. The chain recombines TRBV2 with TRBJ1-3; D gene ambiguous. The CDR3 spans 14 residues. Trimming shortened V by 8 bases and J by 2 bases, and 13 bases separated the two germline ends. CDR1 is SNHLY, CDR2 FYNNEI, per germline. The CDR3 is CASAYGSPGNTIYF. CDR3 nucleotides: TGTGCCAGCGCATATGGTTCTCCTGGAAACACCATATATTTT.

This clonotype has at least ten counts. DNA for the CDR3: TGTGCCAGCAGTTACTCGTCCCTTGGGATAACGAACACCGGGGAGCTGTTTTTT. Amino acids: CASSYSSLGITNTGELFF. The rearrangement joins TRBV6-2 or TRBV6-3 to TRBJ2-2; no reliable D call. This CDR3 is built from 18 residues. Germline values: CDR1 MNHEY, CDR2 SVGEGT. Trimming stripped 0 bases from V and 0 bases from J, with 14 bases between.

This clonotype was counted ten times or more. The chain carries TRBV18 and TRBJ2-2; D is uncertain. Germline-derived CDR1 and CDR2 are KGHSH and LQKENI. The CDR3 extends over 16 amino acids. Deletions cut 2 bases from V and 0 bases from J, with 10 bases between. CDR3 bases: TGTGCCAGCTCACCAGGGCCCGGATCGAACACCGGGGAGCTGTTTTTT. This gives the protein CASSPGPGSNTGELFF. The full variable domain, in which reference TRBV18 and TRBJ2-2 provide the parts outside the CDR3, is NAGVMQNPRHLVRRRGQEARLRCSPMKGHSHVYWYRQLPEEGLKFMVYLQKENIIDESGMPKERFSAEFPKEGPSILRIQQVVRGDSAAYFCASSPGPGSNTGELFFGEGSRLTVL.

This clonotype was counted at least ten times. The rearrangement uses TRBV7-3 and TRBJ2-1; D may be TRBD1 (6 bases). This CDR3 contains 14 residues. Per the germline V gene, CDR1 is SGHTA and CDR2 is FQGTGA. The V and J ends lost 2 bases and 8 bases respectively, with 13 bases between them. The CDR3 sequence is CASSLQPGAYEQFF. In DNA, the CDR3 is TGTGCCAGCAGCTTACAGCCAGGGGCCTATGAGCAGTTCTTC.

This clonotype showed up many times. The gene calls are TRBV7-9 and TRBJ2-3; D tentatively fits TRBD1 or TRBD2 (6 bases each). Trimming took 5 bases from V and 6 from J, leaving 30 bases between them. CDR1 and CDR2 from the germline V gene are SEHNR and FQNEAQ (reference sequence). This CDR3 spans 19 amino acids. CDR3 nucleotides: TGTGCCAGCAGCCCAGCCACCCCCACGGGGGCTCCCAACGGGGATACGCAGTATTTT. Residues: CASSPATPTGAPNGDTQYF.

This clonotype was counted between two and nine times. CDR3 sequence: CATSGGPSNIQYF. DNA of the CDR3: TGTGCCACCAGTGGGGGGCCCTCAAACATTCAGTACTTC. The rearrangement uses TRBV24-1 and TRBJ2-4; a weak D match, TRBD1 (6 bases). CDR1 is KGHDR and CDR2 is SFDVKD in the germline V gene. V lost 5 bases and J 6 bases, leaving 10 bases between the germline ends. The CDR3 is 13 residues long.

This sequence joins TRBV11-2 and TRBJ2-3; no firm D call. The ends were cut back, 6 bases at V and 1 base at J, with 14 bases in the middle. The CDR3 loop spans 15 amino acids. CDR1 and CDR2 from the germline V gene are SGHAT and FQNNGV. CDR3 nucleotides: TGTGCCAGCAGTGCGCAGACAATCCGCACAGATACGCAGTATTTT. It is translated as CASSAQTIRTDTQYF.

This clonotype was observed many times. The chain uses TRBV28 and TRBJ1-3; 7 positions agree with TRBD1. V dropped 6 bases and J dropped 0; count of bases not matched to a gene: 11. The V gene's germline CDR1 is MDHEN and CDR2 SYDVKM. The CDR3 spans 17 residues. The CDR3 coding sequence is TGTGCCAGCAGCCGCCCAGGGGGTGCTTTCTCTGGAAACACCATATATTTT. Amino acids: CASSRPGGAFSGNTIYF.

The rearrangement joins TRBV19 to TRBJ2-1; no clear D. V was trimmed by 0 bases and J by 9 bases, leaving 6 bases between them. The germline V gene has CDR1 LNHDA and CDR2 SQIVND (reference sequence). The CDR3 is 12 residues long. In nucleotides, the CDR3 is TGTGCCAGTAGTATAGATCGGGCTGAGCAGTTCTTC. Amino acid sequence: CASSIDRAEQFF.

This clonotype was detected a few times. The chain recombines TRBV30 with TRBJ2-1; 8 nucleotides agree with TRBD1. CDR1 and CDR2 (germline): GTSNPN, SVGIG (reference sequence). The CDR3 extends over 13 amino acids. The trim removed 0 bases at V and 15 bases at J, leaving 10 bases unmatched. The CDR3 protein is CAWSVLTGTGWFF. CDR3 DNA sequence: TGTGCCTGGAGTGTACTCACCGGGACAGGCTGGTTCTTC.

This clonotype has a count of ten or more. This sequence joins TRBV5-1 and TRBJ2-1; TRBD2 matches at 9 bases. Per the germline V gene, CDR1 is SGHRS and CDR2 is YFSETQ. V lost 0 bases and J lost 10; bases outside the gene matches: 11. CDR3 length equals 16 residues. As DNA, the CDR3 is TGCGCCAGCAGCTTGGCCCTAGCGGGGCCCGCAGAGGAGCAGTTCTTC. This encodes CASSLALAGPAEEQFF.

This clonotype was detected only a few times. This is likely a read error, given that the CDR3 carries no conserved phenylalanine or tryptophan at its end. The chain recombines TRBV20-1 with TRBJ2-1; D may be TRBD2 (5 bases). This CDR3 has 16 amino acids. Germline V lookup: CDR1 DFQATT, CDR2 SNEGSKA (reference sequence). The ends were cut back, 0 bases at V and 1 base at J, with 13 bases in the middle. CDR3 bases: TGCAGTGCTAGAGATAGATCGGGGAGATCCTACAATGAGCAGTTCTCC. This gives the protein CSARDRSGRSYNEQFS.